This entry lists 30 T cell receptor beta chains sequenced from one sample in a study of blood T cells in healthy people across ages. Combining a sample-barcoded 5' primer with a J-beta primer mix, a second PCR ran for 7 to 11 cycles. A single record per CDR3 protein comes from TCRdb applying MiXCR to the 5' RACE reads. The table shows 700,000 or so distinct CDR3 sequences, with 40% to 45% occurring only once. What was sequenced was blood. Receptor source: a man older than 75 in good health.

The chain links TRBV28 to TRBJ2-1; 12 nucleotides align to TRBD2. The J segment lost 5 bases and the V segment lost 8 bases, leaving 13 bases of the junction unmatched. The germline V gene has CDR1 MDHEN and CDR2 SYDVKM. The CDR3 sequence is 17 residues long. CDR3 nucleotide sequence: TGTGCCAGCCAGGGGGGGCTAGCGGGAGGGACTAACAATGAGCAGTTCTTC. Its translation: CASQGGLAGGTNNEQFF.

This clonotype was observed a handful of times. The V call is TRBV5-1, the J call TRBJ1-4; D perhaps matches TRBD1 (5 bases). In germline, CDR1 is SGHRS, CDR2 YFSETQ. Trimming removed 3 bases at V and 7 bases at J, with 13 bases between. The length of the CDR3 is 14 residues. CDR3 bases: TGCGCCAGCAGCTCTGAAACGGGGGGTGAAAAACTGTTTTTT. This sequence encodes CASSSETGGEKLFF.

Notes on this clonotype: Just one base apart from a much larger clone, this may be a read error. The chain recombines TRBV4-1 with TRBJ2-3; perhaps TRBD1 as D (6 bases). Per germline, CDR1 MGHRA and CDR2 YSYEKL. Trimming stripped 4 bases from V and 4 bases from J, with 12 bases between. The CDR3 is 14 residues long. CDR3 DNA sequence: TGCGCCAGCAGCCGAGATGAGGGGGCAGATACGCAGTATTTT. The encoded protein is CASSRDEGADTQYF.

The chain carries TRBV6-1 and TRBJ2-7; D is possibly TRBD1 (5 bases). There are 14 residues in the CDR3. From germline, CDR1 is MNHNS and CDR2 SASEGT. Trimming removed 5 bases at V and 1 base at J, with 12 bases between. In DNA form, the CDR3 reads TGTGCCAGCAGTCCAGGGTGGGAATCCTACGAGCAGTACTTC. It codes for CASSPGWESYEQYF.

This clonotype was found a few times. The chain carries TRBV4-2 and TRBJ2-3; TRBD1 might be the D (5 bases). The CDR3 loop spans 17 amino acids. Germline assignment: CDR1 LGHNA and CDR2 YNFKEQ. V was cut by 0 bases and J by 2 bases, with 15 bases left in between. The CDR3 here is CASSQDIIAGLTDTQYF. CDR3 bases: TGTGCCAGCAGCCAAGACATTATCGCAGGGCTCACAGATACGCAGTATTTT.

With regard to this clonotype: The missing conserved phenylalanine or tryptophan at the end of this CDR3 makes a read error likely. The V and J genes are TRBV10-1 and TRBJ2-7; a possible D gene is TRBD1 (6 bases). V was shortened by 5 bases and J by 9 bases, with 14 bases between the two germline ends. The CDR3 spans 12 residues. The germline gives CDR1 WNHNN, CDR2 SYGVQD (reference sequence). This chain's CDR3 is CASSNTGTWQYY. The CDR3 coding sequence is TGCGCCAGCAGTAACACAGGGACATGGCAGTACTAC.

This clonotype has a handful of counts. The V call is TRBV11-2, the J call TRBJ2-5, with D possibly matching TRBD2 (5 bases). Judging by the DNA end, TRBJ2-7 fits better; the J call may be wrong. The CDR3 contains 16 residues. Germline V gives CDR1 SGHAT, CDR2 FQNNGV. This CDR3 reads CASSSSHGVLLSEQYF. Written as DNA, the CDR3 is TGTGCCAGCAGCTCCAGCCACGGGGTCCTCCTTTCCGAGCAGTACTTC.

The gene calls are TRBV28 and TRBJ1-2, with D possibly being TRBD1 (5 bases). Germline CDR1 and CDR2: MDHEN and SYDVKM. CDR3 size: 15 residues. Deletions cut 5 bases from V and 3 bases from J, with 16 bases between. CDR3 residues: CASSEMVGADYGYTF. The CDR3 nucleotides read TGTGCCAGCAGTGAAATGGTAGGGGCCGACTATGGCTACACCTTC.

This chain uses TRBV7-2 with TRBJ2-7; unclear D gene. CDR1 is SGHTA and CDR2 is FQGNSA in the germline V gene. V lost 4 bases, J lost 2 bases, and 9 bases lay in between. This CDR3 has 13 residues. The CDR3 here is CASSCSPTYEQYF. For the CDR3, the DNA is TGTGCCAGCAGCTGTAGTCCTACCTACGAGCAGTACTTC.

The rearrangement uses TRBV20-1 and TRBJ2-7; tentative D call: TRBD2 (5 bases). The DNA end favors TRBJ2-5, so the J call may be wrong. This CDR3 comprises 10 residues. The germline gives CDR1 DFQATT, CDR2 SNEGSKA (reference sequence). DNA of the CDR3: TGCAGTGCGAGGAGGGAGACCCAGTACTTC. Amino acids: CSARRETQYF.

The chain carries TRBV25-1 and TRBJ2-6; D remains ambiguous. The CDR3 is 18 residues long. Germline V gene sequence: CDR1 MGHDK, CDR2 SYGVNS. Trimming shortened V by 3 bases and J by 2 bases, and 17 bases separated the two germline ends. The CDR3: CASSDPTSKRAGANVLTF. CDR3 nucleotides: TGTGCCAGCAGTGATCCTACCTCGAAAAGGGCTGGGGCCAACGTCCTGACTTTC. The full variable domain, completed using reference TRBV25-1 and TRBJ2-6, is EADIYQTPRYLVIGTGKKITLECSQTMGHDKMYWYQQDPGMELHLIHYSYGVNSTEKGDLSSESTVSRIRTEHFPLTLESARPSHTSQYLCASSDPTSKRAGANVLTFGAGSRLTVL.

As concerns this clonotype: A junction boundary mismatches the germline segment, possibly from a read error. This chain uses TRBV4-2 with TRBJ2-1; D is tentatively TRBD1 or TRBD2 (6 bases each). This CDR3 spans 15 amino acids. Germline V lookup: CDR1 LGHNA, CDR2 YNFKEQ. The CDR3 protein is CASRVNRAAGGEQFF. The CDR3 nucleotides are TGTGCCAGCAGAGTCAACAGGGCTGCCGGGGGTGAGCAGTTTTTC.

The chain couples TRBV7-9 to TRBJ2-7; TRBD1 is a possible D gene (6 bases). V was clipped by 11 bases and J by 7 bases, with 18 bases between them. Germline V gene data show CDR1 as SEHNR and CDR2 as FQNEAQ (reference sequence). This CDR3 has 12 amino acids. The CDR3 coding sequence is TGTGCCGGGAGACAGGTTAGTGATGAGCAGTACTTC. Its protein is CAGRQVSDEQYF.

V and J are TRBV4-2 and TRBJ2-3, with D possibly TRBD2 on 6 matching bases. Trimming removed 0 bases at V and 4 bases at J, with 8 bases between. The CDR3 length is 14 residues. Germline lookup yields CDR1 LGHNA and CDR2 YNFKEQ. The CDR3: CASSQDGGADTQYF. The CDR3 nucleotides are TGTGCCAGCAGCCAAGATGGCGGGGCAGATACGCAGTATTTT.

This chain links TRBV24-1 with TRBJ2-5, with TRBD2 matching 12 bases. V lost 12 bases to trimming and J lost 4 bases; unmatched junction nucleotides: 14. Looked up from germline, CDR1 is KGHDR and CDR2 is SFDVKD. This CDR3 is built from 16 residues. CDR3 in amino acids: CAAGETSGSWGETQYF. For the CDR3, the DNA is TGTGCCGCCGGCGAGACTAGCGGGAGCTGGGGAGAGACCCAGTACTTC.

With regard to this clonotype: A much bigger clone sits one base away, suggesting this may be a read error. V and J are TRBV7-6 and TRBJ2-3; 7 bases map to TRBD1. CDR1 and CDR2 from the germline V gene are SGHVS and FNYEAQ. V lost 5 bases, J lost 7 bases, and 9 bases stayed unmatched. CDR3 size: 14 residues. Here the CDR3 DNA reads TGTGCCAGCAGCCTCGAGACAGGGACAAATACGCAGTATTTT. Amino acid sequence: CASSLETGTNTQYF.

This clonotype was detected only a few times. The rearrangement uses TRBV29-1 and TRBJ1-1; 9 bases match TRBD1. The CDR3 covers 16 residues. The germline CDR1 and CDR2 sequences are SQVTM and ANQGSEA. CDR3 nucleotide sequence: TGCAGTAGCGGGGTGTGGGGACAGGGCATGAACACTGAAGCTTTCTTT. Protein product: CSSGVWGQGMNTEAFF.

This clonotype has only a few counts. This chain connects TRBV7-6 to TRBJ1-1, with TRBD1 matching 9 bases. The CDR3 extends over 14 amino acids. Germline CDR1 and CDR2: SGHVS and FNYEAQ. J gave up 2 bases and V 4 bases, and 2 bases lay outside the gene matches. For the CDR3, the DNA is TGTGCCAGCAGCTGGACAGGGGAAAACACTGAAGCTTTCTTT. Protein: CASSWTGENTEAFF.

V and J are TRBV6-5 and TRBJ2-3; 7 bases line up with TRBD1. Germline V gives CDR1 MNHEY, CDR2 SVGAGI. The CDR3 covers 15 residues. The trim removed 2 bases at V and 2 bases at J, leaving 4 bases unmatched. CDR3 residues: CASSYATGNTDTQYF. The CDR3 DNA follows: TGTGCCAGCAGTTACGCGACAGGGAACACAGATACGCAGTATTTT.

Regarding this clonotype: The germline gene is not matched at one end of the junction; a read error may be the cause. CDR3 nucleotide sequence: TGTGCCAGCTCACCCGACGCGGGGGAACCCACAGGTACGCAGTATTTT. It translates to CASSPDAGEPTGTQYF. The chain recombines TRBV18 with TRBJ2-3; 7 bases are shared with TRBD2. CDR3 length equals 16 residues. Germline values: CDR1 KGHSH, CDR2 LQKENI.

The chain links TRBV5-8 to TRBJ2-3; perhaps D is TRBD1 or TRBD2 (5 bases each). This CDR3 region has 15 residues. The V gene lost 1 base and the J gene lost 6 bases, with 15 bases spanning the gap. In germline, CDR1 is SGHTS, CDR2 YDEGEE. CDR3 region: CASSLQSGTRDTQYF. CDR3 nucleotides: TGTGCCAGCAGCTTGCAATCAGGGACCCGGGATACGCAGTATTTT.

This chain joins TRBV6-1 and TRBJ2-3; 15 bases are a match to TRBD2. Germline assignment: CDR1 MNHNS and CDR2 SASEGT. With V trimmed by 6 bases and J by 0 bases, 7 bases remained unmatched. The CDR3 runs 18 residues. Here the CDR3 DNA reads TGTGCCAGCAGACTCCCGGGACTAGCGGGAGGCAGCACAGATACGCAGTATTTT. Its translation: CASRLPGLAGGSTDTQYF.

V is TRBV20-1 and J is TRBJ2-5, with unresolved D. The J call is doubtful: the DNA matches TRBJ2-7 better. In germline, CDR1 is DFQATT, CDR2 SNEGSKA (reference sequence). The CDR3 extends over 12 amino acids. The CDR3, as DNA: TGCAGTGCTAGAGAATTGGCAAACGAGCAGTACTTC. Protein sequence: CSARELANEQYF.

The chain links TRBV11-2 to TRBJ2-1; tentatively, D is TRBD2 (6 bases). Germline V gene data show CDR1 as SGHAT and CDR2 as FQNNGV. The CDR3 consists of 16 residues. With 5 bases removed from V and 8 bases from J, the gap between germline ends came to 22 bases. The chain's CDR3 is CASSDSGTPRDDEQFF. Here the CDR3 DNA reads TGTGCCAGCAGCGACTCCGGGACTCCCAGGGATGATGAGCAGTTCTTC. Full variable domain (rest looked up from reference TRBV11-2 and TRBJ2-1): EAGVAQSPRYKIIEKRQSVAFWCNPISGHATLYWYQQILGQGPKLLIQFQNNGVVDDSQLPKDRFSAERLKGVDSTLKIQPAKLEDSAVYLCASSDSGTPRDDEQFFGPGTRLTVL.

V usage is TRBV5-8 and J usage is TRBJ1-6; 9 nucleotides line up with TRBD1. Germline V gene sequence: CDR1 SGHTS, CDR2 YDEGEE. The V and J ends lost 2 bases and 11 bases, in that order; junction bases with no gene match: 14. CDR3 size: 17 residues. The CDR3 region is CASSFGTGPPGLTPLHF. As DNA, the CDR3 is TGTGCCAGCAGCTTTGGGACAGGGCCCCCGGGATTAACACCCCTCCACTTT.

The chain combines TRBV6-5 with TRBJ2-3; D perhaps matches TRBD2 (6 bases). CDR3 length equals 14 residues. CDR1 MNHEY and CDR2 SVGAGI come from the germline V gene. V lost 5 bases and J 4 bases, leaving 13 bases between the germline ends. The CDR3 DNA follows: TGTGCCAGCAGTCGGCTGGAGGGCGCAGATACGCAGTATTTT. It yields the protein CASSRLEGADTQYF.

The V gene is TRBV14, the J gene TRBJ2-1, with 8 bases fitting TRBD2. CDR3 length equals 13 residues. J gave up 15 bases and V 0 bases, and 7 bases lay outside the gene matches. CDR1 SGHDN and CDR2 FVKESK come from the germline V gene. The CDR3 DNA is TGTGCCAGCAGCCAAGATGTTGGCGGGAGGACGTTCTTC. Its translation: CASSQDVGGRTFF.

This clonotype appeared a few times. This chain connects TRBV7-2 to TRBJ2-7; D ambiguous. V was shortened by 5 bases and J by 3 bases, with 17 bases between the two germline ends. The CDR3 covers 15 residues. Germline CDR1 reads SGHTA; CDR2 reads FQGNSA. The chain's CDR3 is CASSPPNPDLYEQYF. The CDR3 DNA reads as TGTGCCAGCAGCCCACCGAACCCAGATCTCTACGAGCAGTACTTC. The complete variable domain, with remaining parts taken from reference TRBV7-2 and TRBJ2-7, reads GAGVSQSPSNKVTEKGKDVELRCDPISGHTALYWYRQSLGQGLEFLIYFQGNSAPDKSGLPSDRFSAERTGGSVSTLTIQRTQQEDSAVYLCASSPPNPDLYEQYFGPGTRLTVT.

This clonotype was seen only a few times. The chain couples TRBV4-3 to TRBJ2-1, with D uncertain. Germline V gene sequence: CDR1 LGHNA, CDR2 YSLEER. V gave up 0 bases and J gave up 4 bases, with 7 bases separating them. The CDR3 has 14 amino acids. The CDR3: CASSQDEKYNEQFF. CDR3 nucleotide sequence: TGCGCCAGCAGCCAAGACGAAAAATACAATGAGCAGTTCTTC.

The chain employs TRBV12-5 and TRBJ2-1; D is undetermined. CDR1 and CDR2 (germline): LGHNT, FRNRAP. V was cut by 1 base and J by 8 bases, with 9 bases left in between. The CDR3 is made up of 13 amino acids. CDR3: CASGLGSADEQFF. Here the CDR3 DNA reads TGTGCTAGTGGTTTGGGGTCAGCCGATGAGCAGTTCTTC.